The 17 T cell receptor beta chains in this list originate from one sample, sequenced in a study of metastatic and nonmetastatic thyroid tumors. All patients reached thyroid surgery having received no treatment beforehand. TCRdb called clones again from the PCR reads with MiXCR. The data contain around 5,900 clones, roughly a third of them singletons. Sequencing was performed on adjacent normal tissue. All receptors derive from a male donor with papillary thyroid cancer or a benign thyroid nodule (not recorded which). Some clones in this sample may be carry-over from other donors' samples.

This chain joins TRBV28 and TRBJ1-4; TRBD1 is a possible D gene (5 bases). Trimming left V 3 bases short and J 4 bases short, with 9 bases between. The CDR3 is 14 amino acids. Germline V gives CDR1 MDHEN, CDR2 SYDVKM. CDR3 in DNA: TGTGCCAGCAGTTTCCAGGGAGGTAATGAAAAACTGTTTTTT. This codes for CASSFQGGNEKLFF.

The chain has TRBV6-1 and TRBJ2-7, with D perhaps TRBD2 (6 bases). The CDR3 totals 15 residues. Germline V gene data show CDR1 as MNHNS and CDR2 as SASEGT. V was clipped by 1 base and J by 4 bases, with 14 bases between them. CDR3 sequence (DNA): TGTGCCAGCAGTGAAGAGGAGACTAGAGGATACGAGCAGTACTTC. As protein: CASSEEETRGYEQYF.

The chain has TRBV28 and TRBJ1-2, with 12 nucleotides matching TRBD1. Germline V lookup: CDR1 MDHEN, CDR2 SYDVKM. The length of the CDR3 is 16 residues. V trimming: 10 bases; J trimming: 9 bases; junction bases outside the gene matches: 18. The CDR3 sequence: CATKLPAGQGAGCYTF. The DNA of the CDR3 is TGTGCCACCAAGTTACCAGCGGGACAGGGGGCAGGGTGCTACACCTTC.

The rearrangement uses TRBV30 and TRBJ1-2; D is undetermined. This CDR3 spans 14 amino acids. V shed 0 bases and J shed 5 bases, with 13 bases lying between them. Germline values: CDR1 GTSNPN, CDR2 SVGIG (reference sequence). This CDR3 reads CAWSVKGGPYGYTF. The CDR3 nucleotides read TGTGCCTGGAGTGTCAAGGGTGGCCCTTATGGCTACACCTTC.

Ten or more counts support this clone. The chain joins TRBV27 to TRBJ2-1, with TRBD2 matching 12 bases. J lost 4 bases, V lost 7 bases, and 8 bases had no gene match. The CDR3 totals 16 residues. Germline V gene lookup returns CDR1 MNHEY and CDR2 SMNVEV (reference sequence). The CDR3 spells CASKTSGTSGYNEQFF. CDR3 DNA sequence: TGTGCCAGCAAGACCTCCGGGACTAGCGGGTACAATGAGCAGTTCTTC.

This clone was detected only once. The rearrangement uses TRBV5-1 and TRBJ2-1; the D is unclear. Trimming shortened V by 1 base and J by 2 bases, and 10 bases separated the two germline ends. CDR3 length: 15 amino acids. Germline V gives CDR1 SGHRS, CDR2 YFSETQ. The CDR3 protein is CASSLLGSPYNEQFF. CDR3 sequence (DNA): TGCGCCAGCAGCTTGCTTGGCTCCCCCTACAATGAGCAGTTCTTC.

The chain is built from TRBV6-4 and TRBJ2-5; 9 bases line up with TRBD2. Germline V gene sequence: CDR1 MRHNA, CDR2 SNTAGT. The CDR3 totals 17 residues. The ends lost 7 bases at V and 5 bases at J; junction bases unmatched: 17. CDR3 bases: TGTGCCAGCATTCCCGGACTAGCGTCTCTCTCCTACGAGACCCAGTACTTC. Protein product: CASIPGLASLSYETQYF.

The rearrangement links TRBV27 to TRBJ2-7, with D maybe TRBD2 (5 bases). V shed 7 bases and J shed 1 base, with 23 bases lying between them. Germline V gene sequence: CDR1 MNHEY, CDR2 SMNVEV (reference sequence). The CDR3 loop spans 17 amino acids. DNA for the CDR3: TGTGCCAGCATAATTCTCACTTGGAGGTACGGATCCTACGAGCAGTACTTC. This encodes CASIILTWRYGSYEQYF.

This sequence joins TRBV28 and TRBJ1-2, with TRBD1 as a possible D gene (5 bases). Germline CDR1 reads MDHEN; CDR2 reads SYDVKM. CDR3 size: 12 residues. With 5 bases removed from V and 2 bases from J, the gap between germline ends came to 6 bases. CDR3 coding DNA: TGTGCCAGCAGTAGACAGAACTATGGCTACACCTTC. This translates into CASSRQNYGYTF.

This clone was seen a handful of times. The V call is TRBV20-1, the J call TRBJ2-7; 9 bases fit TRBD1. The CDR3 sequence is 15 residues long. The trim removed 1 base at V and 4 bases at J, leaving 8 bases unmatched. CDR1 is DFQATT and CDR2 is SNEGSKA in the germline V gene (reference sequence). The CDR3 is CSARGEQGAWYEQYF. CDR3 nucleotides: TGCAGTGCTAGAGGGGAACAGGGGGCATGGTACGAGCAGTACTTC.

This sequence joins TRBV6-1 and TRBJ2-7, with TRBD2 matching over 12 bases. The CDR3 runs 15 residues. The junction had 8 bases not matched to a gene; V was cut back by 7 bases and J by 4 bases. Germline values: CDR1 MNHNS, CDR2 SASEGT. The CDR3 DNA reads as TGTGCCAGCACCCTGACTAGCGGGGGACCTTACGAGCAGTACTTC. Translating it yields CASTLTSGGPYEQYF.

On this clone itself: The missing conserved phenylalanine or tryptophan at the end of this CDR3 makes a read error likely. The chain is built from TRBV13 and TRBJ2-1; TRBD2 matches at 10 bases. CDR3 length: 14 amino acids. The J segment lost 7 bases and the V segment lost 0 bases, leaving 0 bases of the junction unmatched. In germline, CDR1 is PRHDT, CDR2 FYEKMQ (reference sequence). CDR3 residues: CASSLGTSGNEQFS. The CDR3, as DNA: TGTGCCAGCAGCTTAGGGACTAGCGGGAATGAGCAGTTCTCC.

This sequence joins TRBV5-1 and TRBJ1-2; D is perhaps TRBD1 (6 bases). The CDR3 extends over 14 amino acids. V lost 2 bases and J lost 8, with 16 bases in between. The V gene's germline CDR1 is SGHRS and CDR2 YFSETQ. This CDR3 is CASSLLTGQWGYTF. DNA of the CDR3: TGCGCCAGCAGCTTATTAACAGGGCAATGGGGCTACACCTTC.

In its sample, this clone ranks as medium-sized. J is TRBJ2-5 and V is TRBV11-2; D is unresolved. The CDR3 has 17 residues. In germline, CDR1 is SGHAT, CDR2 FQNNGV. The V end was cut by 1 base, the J end by 3 bases, with 18 bases between. The CDR3: CASSLGGIGPTKETQYF. The CDR3, as DNA: TGTGCCAGCAGCTTAGGGGGAATTGGACCCACAAAAGAGACCCAGTACTTC.

Only a few counts were recorded for this clone. Compared with germline, one end of the junction differs, possibly owing to a read error. The V gene is TRBV6-8, the J gene TRBJ2-1; D gene unclear. This CDR3 contains 15 residues. Germline V lookup: CDR1 MNHGY, CDR2 SAAAGT. The CDR3 loop is CASSASRATVGEQFF. Here the CDR3 DNA reads TGCGCCAGCAGCGCAAGCCGTGCCACGGTGGGGGAGCAGTTCTTC.

This clone was counted only a few times. The gene calls are TRBV7-2 and TRBJ2-5; a possible D gene is TRBD1 (5 bases). Per the germline V gene, CDR1 is SGHTA and CDR2 is FQGNSA. The CDR3 loop spans 14 amino acids. V dropped 3 bases and J dropped 4 bases, with 12 bases sitting between them. CDR3 in DNA: TGTGCCAGCAGCTTGGGGTGGGGCGGAGAGACCCAGTACTTC. Translated, it gives CASSLGWGGETQYF.

This clone is medium-sized. This chain uses TRBV14 with TRBJ2-5; TRBD2 matches at 8 bases. V lost 2 bases and J lost 1; bases outside the gene matches: 0. Germline CDR1 and CDR2: SGHDN and FVKESK. CDR3 length equals 14 residues. The CDR3 sequence: CASSQSGSQETQYF. In DNA, the CDR3 is TGTGCCAGCAGCCAAAGCGGGAGCCAAGAGACCCAGTACTTC.